These 30 T cell receptor beta chains originate from one sample sequenced in a study of OX40 agonist ivuxolimab in advanced cancers. Sequencing used immunoSEQ multiplex PCR; TCRdb keeps in-frame clones, though not all of them. In the table there are 60,000 to 70,000 clones, 90% of which are singletons. Sequences were derived from CD4+ or CD8+ T cells sorted from blood, sampled in a trial of the OX40 agonist ivuxolimab. The receptor source for this set is an adult with an advanced solid tumor such as melanoma, head and neck, liver or kidney cancer.

The chain carries TRBV5-4 and TRBJ2-3; TRBD2 agrees at 7 bases. Germline CDR1 is SGHNT and CDR2 is YYREEE (reference sequence). This CDR3 contains 16 residues. Losses at the gene ends were 0 bases for V and 2 bases for J; bases not matched to a gene: 6. The CDR3: CASSLDAGAYTDTQYF. The CDR3 DNA reads as TGTGCCAGCAGCTTGGATGCGGGAGCCTACACAGATACGCAGTATTTT. Full variable domain (rest looked up from reference TRBV5-4 and TRBJ2-3): ETGVTQSPTHLIKTRGQQVTLRCSSQSGHNTVSWYQQALGQGPQFIFQYYREEENGRGNFPPRFSGLQFPNYSSELNVNALELDDSALYLCASSLDAGAYTDTQYFGPGTRLTVL.

The rearrangement links TRBV7-9 to TRBJ2-7; 10 bases map to TRBD2. V lost 3 bases, J lost 7 bases, and 12 bases stayed unmatched. Germline V CDR1 and CDR2: SEHNR, FQNEAQ (reference sequence). The CDR3 has 16 residues. The chain's CDR3 is CASSLVASGSSGEQYF. CDR3 nucleotides: TGTGCCAGCAGCTTGGTTGCTAGCGGGAGTTCTGGGGAGCAGTACTTC.

The rearrangement joins TRBV7-2 to TRBJ2-7; D possibly corresponds to TRBD2 (5 bases). The CDR3 covers 18 residues. Germline values: CDR1 SGHTA, CDR2 FQGNSA. The V end was cut by 1 base, the J end by 4 bases, with 23 bases between. CDR3 bases: TGTGCCAGCAGCTTAGAAATAGCTAGGGAACGGGAAAGGTACGAGCAGTACTTC. Protein: CASSLEIARERERYEQYF. Full variable domain (rest looked up from reference TRBV7-2 and TRBJ2-7): GAGVSQSPSNKVTEKGKDVELRCDPISGHTALYWYRQSLGQGLEFLIYFQGNSAPDKSGLPSDRFSAERTGGSVSTLTIQRTQQEDSAVYLCASSLEIARERERYEQYFGPGTRLTVT.

This clone appeared once. The CDR3 is CASHTRGTGTGELFF. In DNA, the CDR3 is TGCGCCAGCCATACAAGGGGGACAGGAACCGGGGAGCTGTTTTTT. The chain combines TRBV5-1 with TRBJ2-2; 8 positions match TRBD1. Germline CDR1 is SGHRS and CDR2 is YFSETQ. V was pared by 7 bases and J by 5 bases, with 10 bases of the junction left unmatched. The CDR3 runs to 15 residues.

J is TRBJ2-7 and V is TRBV20-1, with D hard to call. V dropped 3 bases and J dropped 5 bases, with 5 bases sitting between them. Germline CDR1 and CDR2: DFQATT and SNEGSKA (reference sequence). CDR3 length equals 10 residues. In DNA form, the CDR3 reads TGCAGTGCTAGTTCGAACGAGCAGTACTTC. This encodes CSASSNEQYF.

The J gene is TRBJ1-5, the V gene TRBV28; possibly TRBD1 for D (6 bases). CDR3 length: 16 amino acids. V lost 2 bases, J lost 4 bases, and 15 bases lay in between. The germline V gene has CDR1 MDHEN and CDR2 SYDVKM. The CDR3 here is CASSLLGGPGNQPQHF. CDR3 sequence (DNA): TGTGCCAGCAGTTTACTCGGGGGGCCGGGGAATCAGCCCCAGCATTTT.

The rearrangement joins TRBV4-2 to TRBJ2-5, with 7 bases lining up with TRBD1. CDR3 size: 15 residues. The J segment lost 5 bases and the V segment lost 1 base, leaving 7 bases of the junction unmatched. Germline CDR1 LGHNA, CDR2 YNFKEQ. CDR3 DNA sequence: TGTGCCAGCAGCCAAGTCGCCGGACAGGATGAGACCCAGTACTTC. This gives the protein CASSQVAGQDETQYF.

V is TRBV7-3 and J is TRBJ2-2; D ambiguous. CDR1 is SGHTA, CDR2 FQGTGA, per germline. Trimming cost V 5 bases and J 4 bases, with 8 bases left between them. CDR3 size: 13 residues. The CDR3 protein is CASSPFGTGELFF. The CDR3 nucleotides read TGTGCCAGCAGCCCTTTCGGCACCGGGGAGCTGTTTTTT.

The gene calls are TRBV30 and TRBJ2-2; TRBD2 might be the D (6 bases). From germline, CDR1 is GTSNPN and CDR2 SVGIG (reference sequence). Trimming shortened V by 3 bases and J by 3 bases, and 11 bases separated the two germline ends. The CDR3 has 14 amino acids. The CDR3 DNA sequence: TGTGCCTGGAGCGGGAGTAGGTACACCGGGGAGCTGTTTTTT. Translation: CAWSGSRYTGELFF.

The chain recombines TRBV5-3 with TRBJ2-7, with 9 bases that match TRBD2. TRBV5-3 is placed among ORFs of uncertain function. V dropped 4 bases and J dropped 0; count of bases not matched to a gene: 14. The CDR3 length is 18 residues. The CDR3 coding sequence is TGTGCCAGAAGCCCCACAGGACTAGCGCTGACCCCCTCCTACGAGCAGTACTTC. Its protein is CARSPTGLALTPSYEQYF.

The chain couples TRBV2 to TRBJ2-3; D might be TRBD1 (6 bases). This CDR3 has 14 amino acids. CDR1 SNHLY and CDR2 FYNNEI come from the germline V gene. V lost 7 bases, J lost 2 bases, and 13 bases lay in between. The CDR3 protein is CASIRGQNTDTQYF. CDR3 bases: TGTGCCAGCATACGAGGACAGAACACAGATACGCAGTATTTT.

V gene TRBV11-3 combines with J gene TRBJ2-1; D possibly uses TRBD1 or TRBD2 (6 bases each). CDR1 is SGHNT, CDR2 YENEEA, per germline. This CDR3 has 14 residues. V lost 5 bases and J lost 2, with 10 bases in between. For the CDR3, the DNA is TGTGCCAGCAGCCTCGGGGGCCCCTACAATGAGCAGTTCTTC. This codes for CASSLGGPYNEQFF.

The chain employs TRBV9 and TRBJ2-3; D tentatively fits TRBD1 or TRBD2 (6 bases each). Germline CDR1 and CDR2: SGDLS and YYNGEE. This CDR3 region has 16 residues. Trimming left V 4 bases short and J 4 bases short, with 19 bases between. The CDR3 DNA is TGTGCCAGCAGCCCCCTCTATCCGGGGGCCTCAGATACGCAGTATTTT. Protein: CASSPLYPGASDTQYF.

The chain uses TRBV6-5 and TRBJ2-3; D perhaps matches TRBD2 (6 bases). Germline V lookup: CDR1 MNHEY, CDR2 SVGAGI. CDR3 length: 13 amino acids. Trimming pared 7 bases from V and 6 bases from J, leaving 14 bases between. This CDR3 reads CASTRPGVDTQYF. CDR3 DNA sequence: TGTGCCAGCACTAGGCCGGGGGTGGATACGCAGTATTTT.

This clone has a single count. The CDR3 DNA reads TGTGCCAGCAGCGGCCATGGGACTCCTGAGGGGGAAAAACTGTTTTTT. It codes for CASSGHGTPEGEKLFF. The chain uses TRBV7-9 and TRBJ1-4; maybe TRBD1 (5 bases). CDR3 length equals 16 residues. The germline gives CDR1 SEHNR, CDR2 FQNEAQ (reference sequence). V was trimmed by 5 bases and J by 8 bases, leaving 21 bases between them.

V usage is TRBV18 and J usage is TRBJ2-1; no clear D gene. This CDR3 contains 13 residues. In germline, CDR1 is KGHSH, CDR2 LQKENI. Between the trimmed V and J ends, which lost 0 bases and 5 bases, there was a span of 5 bases. The CDR3 loop is CASSPPSDNEQFF. The CDR3 bases are TGTGCCAGCTCACCACCGTCGGACAATGAGCAGTTCTTC.

This chain joins TRBV7-9 and TRBJ2-2, with 8 nucleotides matching TRBD2. Germline loops: CDR1 SEHNR, CDR2 FQNEAQ (reference sequence). V lost 1 base and J lost 5; bases outside the gene matches: 9. This CDR3 spans 17 amino acids. The DNA of the CDR3 is TGTGCCAGCAGCTTAGGTTTTAGCGGGATGTGGACCGGGGAGCTGTTTTTT. This sequence encodes CASSLGFSGMWTGELFF.

This clone appeared a single time. The rearrangement links TRBV6-1 to TRBJ1-2; 9 positions agree with TRBD1. Per germline, CDR1 MNHNS and CDR2 SASEGT. CDR3 size: 15 residues. The trim removed 8 bases at V and 4 bases at J, leaving 11 bases unmatched. The CDR3 DNA follows: TGTGCCAGCTTATCGTATCCGGGACAGGGCTATGGCTACACCTTC. Residues: CASLSYPGQGYGYTF.

The V and J genes are TRBV11-3 and TRBJ2-3; D not certain. From germline, CDR1 is SGHNT and CDR2 YENEEA. The V end lost 4 bases, the J end lost 0 bases, and 8 bases lay between the germline ends. CDR3 size: 14 residues. This CDR3 is CASSSDPSTDTQYF. In DNA, the CDR3 is TGTGCCAGCAGCTCGGACCCTAGCACAGATACGCAGTATTTT.

The chain carries TRBV6-5 and TRBJ2-5, with 9 bases that match TRBD2. Per the germline V gene, CDR1 is MNHEY and CDR2 is SVGAGI. The CDR3 consists of 15 residues. The V segment lost 2 bases and the J segment 2 bases; nucleotides outside the gene matches: 3. CDR3 protein: CASSYATSGQETQYF. CDR3 nucleotide sequence: TGTGCCAGCAGTTACGCGACTAGCGGTCAAGAGACCCAGTACTTC.

The chain carries TRBV18 and TRBJ1-1; 7 bases agree with TRBD1. The CDR3 sequence is 15 residues long. Losses at the gene ends were 5 bases for V and 4 bases for J; bases not matched to a gene: 10. Germline assignment: CDR1 KGHSH and CDR2 LQKENI. DNA for the CDR3: TGTGCCAGCTCAACAGGGGACGGGCCAGGCACTGAAGCTTTCTTT. Translated, it gives CASSTGDGPGTEAFF. Filled out from reference TRBV18 and TRBJ1-1, the complete variable domain reads NAGVMQNPRHLVRRRGQEARLRCSPMKGHSHVYWYRQLPEEGLKFMVYLQKENIIDESGMPKERFSAEFPKEGPSILRIQQVVRGDSAAYFCASSTGDGPGTEAFFGQGTRLTVV.

The chain couples TRBV6-5 to TRBJ2-7, with TRBD2 as a possible D gene (5 bases). The V and J ends lost 2 bases and 6 bases respectively, with 14 bases between them. The CDR3 is made up of 14 amino acids. Germline V CDR1 and CDR2: MNHEY, SVGAGI. CDR3: CASSYRVDYSEQYF. CDR3 DNA: TGTGCCAGCAGTTACAGGGTTGACTACTCCGAGCAGTACTTC.

This clone was seen a single time. V and J are TRBV7-9 and TRBJ1-5; maybe TRBD1 (6 bases). Germline CDR1 reads SEHNR; CDR2 reads FQNEAQ (reference sequence). CDR3 length: 16 residues. V lost 1 base, J lost 7 bases, and 17 bases lay in between. The CDR3 coding sequence is TGTGCCAGCAGCTTAGGGGCCGACAGGCTCCTGCAGCCCCAGCATTTT. Protein product: CASSLGADRLLQPQHF.

The V gene is TRBV28, the J gene TRBJ2-3, with D perhaps assigned TRBD1 or TRBD2 (5 bases each). Trimming took 3 bases from V and 0 from J, leaving 13 bases between them. The CDR3 spans 16 residues. Germline V gene sequence: CDR1 MDHEN, CDR2 SYDVKM. CDR3 protein: CASSFRSGPSTDTQYF. Written as DNA, the CDR3 is TGTGCCAGCAGTTTTCGATCGGGGCCTAGCACAGATACGCAGTATTTT.

This CDR3 is CASSLTSGISIQYF. The DNA of the CDR3 is TGCGCCAGCAGCTTGACCTCAGGGATTAGCATTCAGTACTTC. This chain connects TRBV5-1 to TRBJ2-4; D is perhaps TRBD1 (5 bases). Trimming left V 1 base short and J 9 bases short, with 14 bases between. Per germline, CDR1 SGHRS and CDR2 YFSETQ. CDR3 size: 14 residues.

This clone came up once. This chain uses TRBV7-9 with TRBJ2-3, with D hard to call. The CDR3 covers 12 residues. Trimming took 4 bases from V and 6 from J, leaving 8 bases between them. The germline CDR1 and CDR2 sequences are SEHNR and FQNEAQ (reference sequence). The CDR3: CASSSNEDTQYF. The CDR3, as DNA: TGTGCCAGCAGCTCCAATGAGGATACGCAGTATTTT.

The chain uses TRBV5-1 and TRBJ2-3; D might be TRBD1 (6 bases). The CDR3 is 15 amino acids. Germline V gene data show CDR1 as SGHRS and CDR2 as YFSETQ. Between the trimmed V and J ends, which lost 6 bases and 4 bases, there was a span of 18 bases. This CDR3 reads CASMTAAGVADTQYF. Here the CDR3 DNA reads TGCGCCAGCATGACCGCTGCAGGGGTCGCAGATACGCAGTATTTT.

This rearrangement joins TRBV10-2 to TRBJ1-5; D not resolved. The V gene's germline CDR1 is WSHSY and CDR2 SAAADI. The CDR3 has 13 amino acids. V dropped 4 bases and J dropped 1 base, with 5 bases sitting between them. CDR3: CASSGNSNQPQHF. The DNA of the CDR3 is TGCGCCAGCAGTGGGAACAGCAATCAGCCCCAGCATTTT.

This clone has only one observation. The CDR3 region is CASSQEGGSLNYGYTF. The CDR3 nucleotides are TGCGCCAGCAGCCAAGAGGGTGGCAGCCTTAACTATGGCTACACCTTC. The gene calls are TRBV4-1 and TRBJ1-2, with D unclear. V lost 0 bases to trimming and J lost 1 base, with 12 bases between them. Germline CDR1 is MGHRA and CDR2 is YSYEKL. The CDR3 runs 16 residues.

This clone showed up just a few times. This sequence joins TRBV6-6 and TRBJ1-3; no reliable D call. Trimming stripped 6 bases from V and 4 bases from J, with 16 bases between. The V gene's germline CDR1 is MNHNY and CDR2 SVGAGI (reference sequence). The CDR3 loop spans 15 amino acids. This chain's CDR3 is CASSPDTARGNTIYF. The CDR3 DNA follows: TGTGCCAGCAGCCCAGACACCGCCAGAGGAAACACCATATATTTT.